This T cell receptor beta chain was obtained from a study of regulatory T cells in long-lasting Graves disease. General observations from the study: New patients shared roughly 1,000 public clonotypes, fewer than the roughly 2,600 shared by persistent patients. It was in persistent disease that TRBV28, TRBJ1-2 and TRBJ2-5 were favored.

This clonotype was picked up a small number of times. Antigen unknown. Stated time point: persistent/refractory GD, antithyroid drugs over 5 years with positive TRAb. RNA extracted from PBMCs served as the sequencing template. Guidelines of the American Thyroid Association were used to diagnose Graves' disease. As a group, patients came from one endocrinology department in Xi'an, China. This CDR3 is built from 14 residues. The germline V and J ends were trimmed by 1 base and 4 bases, with 13 bases remaining between them. Germline CDR1 SQVTM, CDR2 ANQGSEA. iRepertoire HTBI primers and Arm-PCR of CDR3 regions built TCR beta libraries. TCRdb re-analysed the multiplex PCR reads in MiXCR, keeping a single row per CDR3 protein. The data show approximately 500,000 distinct CDR3 sequences, with around a fifth seen just once and roughly 6.9% held by the top ten.

This chain uses TRBV29-1 with TRBJ1-2; D is uncertain. The receptor comes from a female donor with Graves disease. This specimen was peripheral blood mononuclear cells (PBMCs), taken when the disease was refractory, from a patient treated with antithyroid drugs. This CDR3 is CSVEGAPVPYGYTF. The CDR3 DNA follows: TGCAGCGTTGAAGGGGCGCCAGTCCCCTATGGCTACACCTTC.